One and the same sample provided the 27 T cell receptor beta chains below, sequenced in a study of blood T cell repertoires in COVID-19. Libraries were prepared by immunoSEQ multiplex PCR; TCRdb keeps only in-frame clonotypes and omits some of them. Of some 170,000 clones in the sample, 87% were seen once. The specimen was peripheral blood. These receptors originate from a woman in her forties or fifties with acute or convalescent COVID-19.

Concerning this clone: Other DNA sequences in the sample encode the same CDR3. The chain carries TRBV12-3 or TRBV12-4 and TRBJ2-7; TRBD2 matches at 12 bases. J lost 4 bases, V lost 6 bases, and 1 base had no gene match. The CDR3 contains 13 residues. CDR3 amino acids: CASRTSGSYEQYF. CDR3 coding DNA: TGTGCCAGCAGGACTAGCGGGAGTTACGAGCAGTACTTC.

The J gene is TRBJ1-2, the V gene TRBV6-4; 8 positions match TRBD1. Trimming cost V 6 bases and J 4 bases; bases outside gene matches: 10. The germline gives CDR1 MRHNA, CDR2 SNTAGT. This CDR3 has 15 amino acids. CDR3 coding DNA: TGTGCCAGCAGGGCCCAGGGGGCGGCTGGCTATGGCTACACCTTC. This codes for CASRAQGAAGYGYTF.

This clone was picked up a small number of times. The CDR3 DNA is TGTGCCAGCAGTTTGGACTTGACTGGGGGCTACACCTTC. It specifies CASSLDLTGGYTF. The chain couples TRBV6-5 to TRBJ1-2; no clear D. CDR3 length: 13 amino acids. V gave up 4 bases and J gave up 8 bases, with 14 bases separating them. The germline V gene has CDR1 MNHEY and CDR2 SVGAGI.

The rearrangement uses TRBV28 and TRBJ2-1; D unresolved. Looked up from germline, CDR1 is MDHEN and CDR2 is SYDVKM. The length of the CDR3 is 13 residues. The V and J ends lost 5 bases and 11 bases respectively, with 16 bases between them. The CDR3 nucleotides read TGTGCCAGCAGTCCACCCCTGGGCAGGCAGCAGTTCTTC. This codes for CASSPPLGRQQFF. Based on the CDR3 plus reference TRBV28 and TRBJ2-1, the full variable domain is DVKVTQSSRYLVKRTGEKVFLECVQDMDHENMFWYRQDPGLGLRLIYFSYDVKMKEKGDIPEGYSVSREKKERFSLILESASTNQTSMYLCASSPPLGRQQFFGPGTRLTVL.

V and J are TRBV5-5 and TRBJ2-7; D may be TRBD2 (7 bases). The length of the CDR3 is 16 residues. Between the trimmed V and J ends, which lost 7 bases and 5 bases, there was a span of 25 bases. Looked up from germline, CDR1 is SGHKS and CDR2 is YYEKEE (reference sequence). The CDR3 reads CASLKLTGGGLNEQYF. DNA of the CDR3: TGTGCCAGCCTTAAACTCACGGGGGGCGGCCTCAACGAGCAGTACTTC.

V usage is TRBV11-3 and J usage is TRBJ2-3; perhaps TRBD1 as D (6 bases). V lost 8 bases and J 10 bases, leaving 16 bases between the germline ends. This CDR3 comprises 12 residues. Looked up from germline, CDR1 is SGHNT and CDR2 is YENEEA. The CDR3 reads CASLSPKGAQYF. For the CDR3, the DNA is TGTGCCAGCCTCTCACCCAAGGGGGCGCAGTATTTT.

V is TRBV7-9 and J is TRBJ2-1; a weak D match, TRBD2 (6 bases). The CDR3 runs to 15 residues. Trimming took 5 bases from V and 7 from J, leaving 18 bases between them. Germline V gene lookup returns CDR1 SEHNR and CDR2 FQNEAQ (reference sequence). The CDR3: CASSPLRGVENEQFF. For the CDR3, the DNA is TGTGCCAGCAGCCCACTGCGGGGAGTTGAGAATGAGCAGTTCTTC.

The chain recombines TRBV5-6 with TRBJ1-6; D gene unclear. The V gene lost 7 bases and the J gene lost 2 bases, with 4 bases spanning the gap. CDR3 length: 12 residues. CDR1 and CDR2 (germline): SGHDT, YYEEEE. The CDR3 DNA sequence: TGTGCCAGCTTCGCCTATAATTCACCCCTCCACTTT. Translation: CASFAYNSPLHF.

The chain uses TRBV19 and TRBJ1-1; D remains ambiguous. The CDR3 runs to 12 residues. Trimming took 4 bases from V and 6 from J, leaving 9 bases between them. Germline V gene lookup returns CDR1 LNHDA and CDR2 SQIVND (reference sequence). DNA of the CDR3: TGTGCCAGTAGTAGAGGTATCTCTGAAGCTTTCTTT. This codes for CASSRGISEAFF.

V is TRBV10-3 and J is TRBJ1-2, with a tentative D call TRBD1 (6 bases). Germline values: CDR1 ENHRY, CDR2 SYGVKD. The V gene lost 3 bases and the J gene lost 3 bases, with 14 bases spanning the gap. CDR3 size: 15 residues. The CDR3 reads CAISEWGGGDYGYTF. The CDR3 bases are TGTGCCATCAGTGAATGGGGGGGCGGGGACTATGGCTACACCTTC.

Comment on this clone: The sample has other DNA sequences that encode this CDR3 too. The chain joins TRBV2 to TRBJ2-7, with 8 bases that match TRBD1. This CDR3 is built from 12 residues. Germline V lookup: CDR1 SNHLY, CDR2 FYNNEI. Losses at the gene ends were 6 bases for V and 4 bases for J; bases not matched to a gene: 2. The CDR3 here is CASRDRGYEQYF. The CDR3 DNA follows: TGTGCCAGCAGAGACAGGGGATACGAGCAGTACTTC. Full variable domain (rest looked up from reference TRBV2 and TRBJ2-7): EPEVTQTPSHQVTQMGQEVILRCVPISNHLYFYWYRQILGQKVEFLVSFYNNEISEKSEIFDDQFSVERPDGSNFTLKIRSTKLEDSAMYFCASRDRGYEQYFGPGTRLTVT.

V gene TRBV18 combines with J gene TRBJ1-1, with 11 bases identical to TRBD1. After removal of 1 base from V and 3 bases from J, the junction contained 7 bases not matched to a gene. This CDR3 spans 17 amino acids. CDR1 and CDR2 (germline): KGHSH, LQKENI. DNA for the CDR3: TGTGCCAGCTCACCACAGAGGACAGGGGGCAGCGACACTGAAGCTTTCTTT. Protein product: CASSPQRTGGSDTEAFF.

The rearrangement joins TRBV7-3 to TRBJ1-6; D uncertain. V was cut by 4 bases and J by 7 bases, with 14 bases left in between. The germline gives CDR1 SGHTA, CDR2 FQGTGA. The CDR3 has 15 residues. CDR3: CASSSLGRGNSPLHF. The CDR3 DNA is TGTGCCAGCAGCTCACTAGGACGTGGGAATTCACCCCTCCACTTT. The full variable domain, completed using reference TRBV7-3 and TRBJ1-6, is GAGVSQTPSNKVTEKGKYVELRCDPISGHTALYWYRQSLGQGPEFLIYFQGTGAADDSGLPNDRFFAVRPEGSVSTLKIQRTERGDSAVYLCASSSLGRGNSPLHFGNGTRLTVT.

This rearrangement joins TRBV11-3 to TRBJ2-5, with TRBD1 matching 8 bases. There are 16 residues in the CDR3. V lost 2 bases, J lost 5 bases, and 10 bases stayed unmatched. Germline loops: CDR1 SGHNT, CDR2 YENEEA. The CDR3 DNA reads TGTGCCAGCAGCTTATGGACAGGGCTAACTGCGGAGACCCAGTACTTC. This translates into CASSLWTGLTAETQYF.

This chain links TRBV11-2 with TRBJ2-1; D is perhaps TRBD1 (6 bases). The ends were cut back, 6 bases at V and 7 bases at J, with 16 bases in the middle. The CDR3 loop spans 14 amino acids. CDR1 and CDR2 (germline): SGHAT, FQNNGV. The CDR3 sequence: CASSSTGFANEQFF. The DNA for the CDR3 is TGTGCCAGCAGTTCTACAGGGTTTGCTAATGAGCAGTTCTTC. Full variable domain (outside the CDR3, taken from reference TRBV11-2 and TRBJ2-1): EAGVAQSPRYKIIEKRQSVAFWCNPISGHATLYWYQQILGQGPKLLIQFQNNGVVDDSQLPKDRFSAERLKGVDSTLKIQPAKLEDSAVYLCASSSTGFANEQFFGPGTRLTVL.

This CDR3 is CASSGQAPALNSPLHF. The CDR3 DNA reads as TGCGCCAGCAGTGGACAGGCACCTGCTTTGAATTCACCCCTCCACTTT. The rearrangement links TRBV5-1 to TRBJ1-6, with 7 positions matching TRBD1. The CDR3 totals 16 residues. Trimming removed 5 bases from V and 7 bases from J; junction bases left unmatched: 12. Germline loops: CDR1 SGHRS, CDR2 YFSETQ.

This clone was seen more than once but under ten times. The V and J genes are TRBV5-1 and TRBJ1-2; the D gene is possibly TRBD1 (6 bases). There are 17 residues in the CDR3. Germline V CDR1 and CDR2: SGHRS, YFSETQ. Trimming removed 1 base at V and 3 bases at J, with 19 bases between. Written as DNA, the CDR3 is TGCGCCAGCAGCTTGTGGGTATTTGGGGGCTTGGACTATGGCTACACCTTC. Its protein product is CASSLWVFGGLDYGYTF.

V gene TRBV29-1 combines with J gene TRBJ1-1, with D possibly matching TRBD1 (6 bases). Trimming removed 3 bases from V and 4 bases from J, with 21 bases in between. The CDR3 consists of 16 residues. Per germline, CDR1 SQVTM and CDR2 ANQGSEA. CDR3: CSVDAGGAGSFTEAFF. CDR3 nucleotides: TGCAGCGTTGATGCGGGGGGCGCCGGTAGTTTCACTGAAGCTTTCTTT. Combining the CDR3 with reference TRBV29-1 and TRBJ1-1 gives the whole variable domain SAVISQKPSRDICQRGTSLTIQCQVDSQVTMMFWYRQQPGQSLTLIATANQGSEATYESGFVIDKFPISRPNLTFSTLTVSNMSPEDSSIYLCSVDAGGAGSFTEAFFGQGTRLTVV.

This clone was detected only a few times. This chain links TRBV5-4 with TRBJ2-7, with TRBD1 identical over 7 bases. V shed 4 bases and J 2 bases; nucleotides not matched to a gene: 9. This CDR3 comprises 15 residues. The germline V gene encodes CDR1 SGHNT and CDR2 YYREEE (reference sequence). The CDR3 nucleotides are TGTGCCAGCAGCGCCGGACAGGCCGTCCCCTACGAGCAGTACTTC. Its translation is CASSAGQAVPYEQYF.

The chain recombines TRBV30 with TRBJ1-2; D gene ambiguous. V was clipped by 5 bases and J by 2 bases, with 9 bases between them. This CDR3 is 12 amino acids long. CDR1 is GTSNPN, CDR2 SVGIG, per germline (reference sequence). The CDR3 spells CAWESNNYGYTF. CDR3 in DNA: TGTGCCTGGGAGAGCAACAACTATGGCTACACCTTC.

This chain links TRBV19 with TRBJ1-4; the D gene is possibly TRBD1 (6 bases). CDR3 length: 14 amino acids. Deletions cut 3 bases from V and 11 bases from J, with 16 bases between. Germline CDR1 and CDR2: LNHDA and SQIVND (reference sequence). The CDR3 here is CASSIRQVSGKLFF. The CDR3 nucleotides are TGTGCCAGTAGTATTAGACAGGTCTCTGGGAAACTGTTTTTT. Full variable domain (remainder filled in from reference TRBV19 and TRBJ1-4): DGGITQSPKYLFRKEGQNVTLSCEQNLNHDAMYWYRQDPGQGLRLIYYSQIVNDFQKGDIAEGYSVSREKKESFPLTVTSAQKNPTAFYLCASSIRQVSGKLFFGSGTQLSVL.

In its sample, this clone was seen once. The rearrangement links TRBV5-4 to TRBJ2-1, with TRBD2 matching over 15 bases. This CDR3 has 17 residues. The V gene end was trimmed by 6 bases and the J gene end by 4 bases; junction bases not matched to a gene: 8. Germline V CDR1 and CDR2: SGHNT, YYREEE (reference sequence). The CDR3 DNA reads TGTGCCAGCATCCGGACTAGCGGGGGGGCAGGGTACAATGAGCAGTTCTTC. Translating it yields CASIRTSGGAGYNEQFF.

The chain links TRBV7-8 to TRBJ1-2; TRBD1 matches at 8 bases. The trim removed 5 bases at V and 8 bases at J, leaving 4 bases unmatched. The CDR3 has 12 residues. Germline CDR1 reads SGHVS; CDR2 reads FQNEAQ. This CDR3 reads CASSRDRSGYTF. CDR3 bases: TGTGCCAGCAGCCGGGACAGGAGCGGCTACACCTTC.

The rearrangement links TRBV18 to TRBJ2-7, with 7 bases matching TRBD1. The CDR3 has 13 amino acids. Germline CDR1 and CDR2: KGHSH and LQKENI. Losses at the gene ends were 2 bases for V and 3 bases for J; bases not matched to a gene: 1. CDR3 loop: CASSPYRGYEQYF. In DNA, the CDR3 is TGTGCCAGCTCACCATACAGGGGCTACGAGCAGTACTTC. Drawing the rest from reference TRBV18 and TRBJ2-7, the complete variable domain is NAGVMQNPRHLVRRRGQEARLRCSPMKGHSHVYWYRQLPEEGLKFMVYLQKENIIDESGMPKERFSAEFPKEGPSILRIQQVVRGDSAAYFCASSPYRGYEQYFGPGTRLTVT.

The CDR3, as DNA: TGTGCCAGCAGTTGGGACTTGAACACTGAAGCTTTCTTT. Translating gives CASSWDLNTEAFF. This chain joins TRBV12-3 or TRBV12-4 and TRBJ1-1; tentatively, D is TRBD1 (5 bases). V was pared by 4 bases and J by 0 bases, with 6 bases between. This CDR3 comprises 13 residues.

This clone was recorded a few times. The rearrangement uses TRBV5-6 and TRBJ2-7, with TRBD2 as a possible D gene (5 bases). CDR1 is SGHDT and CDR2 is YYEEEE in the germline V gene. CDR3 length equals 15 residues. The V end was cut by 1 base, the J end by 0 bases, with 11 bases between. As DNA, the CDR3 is TGTGCCAGCAGCTTGTGGACTTCTAGCTCCTACGAGCAGTACTTC. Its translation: CASSLWTSSSYEQYF.

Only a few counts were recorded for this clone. DNA of the CDR3: TGTGCCAGCAGCGTTACCCACGGACAGGGGTCCCAGAGCAATCAGCCCCAGCATTTT. Protein product: CASSVTHGQGSQSNQPQHF. The chain recombines TRBV5-6 with TRBJ1-5; 9 bases match TRBD1. The germline CDR1 and CDR2 sequences are SGHDT and YYEEEE. The V segment lost 4 bases and the J segment 1 base; nucleotides outside the gene matches: 15. The CDR3 totals 19 residues.